The 18 T cell receptor beta chains below come from one sample, sequenced in a study of vaccination effects on CD4 cells after COVID-19. Viral peptide pool expansion of antigen-specific CD4+ T cells preceded sequencing in the ViraFEST assay. Investigators separated out CD4+ T cells once about eleven days of culture had passed. Participants were vaccinated with two doses of either the BNT162b2 or mRNA-1273 vaccine. For these receptors, no antigen is known. Using immunoSEQ multiplex PCR, the repertoire was profiled, and TCRdb retains in-frame clones only, with some absent. Among approximately 28,000 clones listed, 75% to 90% were seen once. The sample in question was CD4+ T cells from PBMCs cultured with SARS-CoV-2 spike peptides, obtained after COVID-19 vaccination. The origin of the receptors is a human donor who received a COVID-19 vaccine. Some clones in this sample may be carry-over from other donors' samples.

The chain combines TRBV20-1 with TRBJ2-7; D tentatively fits TRBD1 or TRBD2 (6 bases each). The germline V gene has CDR1 DFQATT and CDR2 SNEGSKA (reference sequence). Trimming pared 3 bases from V and 6 bases from J, leaving 18 bases between. The CDR3 is 14 amino acids. The CDR3 spells CSASQAGDWFEQYV. Here the CDR3 DNA reads TGCAGTGCTAGTCAGGCAGGGGACTGGTTCGAGCAGTACGTC.

The V call is TRBV3-1 (or the pseudogene TRBV3-2), the J call TRBJ1-1; 8 bases agree with TRBD1. Germline lookup yields CDR1 LGHDT and CDR2 YNNKEL (reference sequence). The J segment lost 3 bases and the V segment lost 3 bases, leaving 6 bases of the junction unmatched. The CDR3 runs to 15 residues. CDR3 sequence (DNA): TGTGCCAGCAGCCAGGACAGGGTCGGGGACACTGAAGCTTTCTTT. Its protein product is CASSQDRVGDTEAFF.

This clone came up a few times. The chain uses TRBV5-1 and TRBJ1-6, with D tentatively TRBD1 (5 bases). Germline CDR1 and CDR2: SGHRS and YFSETQ. V lost 0 bases to trimming and J lost 8 bases, with 6 bases between them. The CDR3 loop spans 13 amino acids. The CDR3 sequence: CASSLAGYSPLHF. The CDR3 DNA reads as TGCGCCAGCAGCTTGGCAGGGTATTCACCCCTCCACTTT. Filled out from reference TRBV5-1 and TRBJ1-6, the complete variable domain reads KAGVTQTPRYLIKTRGQQVTLSCSPISGHRSVSWYQQTPGQGLQFLFEYFSETQRNKGNFPGRFSGRQFSNSRSEMNVSTLELGDSALYLCASSLAGYSPLHFGNGTRLTVT.

This clone was recorded once. The CDR3 sequence is CASSAYNEQFF. CDR3 sequence (DNA): TGTGCCAGCAGTGCCTACAATGAGCAGTTCTTC. The rearrangement links TRBV25-1 to TRBJ2-1; D uncertain. Germline V gene data show CDR1 as MGHDK and CDR2 as SYGVNS. V lost 4 bases, J lost 2 bases, and 0 bases lay in between. The CDR3 has 11 amino acids. The full variable domain, completed using reference TRBV25-1 and TRBJ2-1, is EADIYQTPRYLVIGTGKKITLECSQTMGHDKMYWYQQDPGMELHLIHYSYGVNSTEKGDLSSESTVSRIRTEHFPLTLESARPSHTSQYLCASSAYNEQFFGPGTRLTVL.

The V call is TRBV6-1, the J call TRBJ2-7; D assignment may be TRBD1 or TRBD2 (5 bases each). The CDR3 loop spans 14 amino acids. Per germline, CDR1 MNHNS and CDR2 SASEGT. V was pared by 5 bases and J by 7 bases, with 18 bases between. The CDR3 sequence: CASSSGSASREQYV. The CDR3 bases are TGTGCCAGCAGTTCAGGGAGCGCAAGTCGGGAGCAGTACGTC.

The chain joins TRBV24-1 to TRBJ2-1; possible D gene TRBD2, 5 bases. This CDR3 has 13 residues. Trimming left V 4 bases short and J 10 bases short, with 13 bases between. Germline CDR1 and CDR2: KGHDR and SFDVKD. CDR3 in DNA: TGTGCCACCAGTGACAACGGGAAGCCAGAGCAGTTCTTC. Residues: CATSDNGKPEQFF.

Only a few counts were recorded for this clone. The chain uses TRBV19 and TRBJ1-6, with a tentative D call TRBD1 (6 bases). Germline loops: CDR1 LNHDA, CDR2 SQIVND (reference sequence). This CDR3 has 19 amino acids. V lost 4 bases and J lost 0, with 19 bases in between. In nucleotides, the CDR3 is TGTGCCAGTAGTACCACGGGACACGTCATTAGCTCCTATAATTCACCCCTCCACTTT. Protein sequence: CASSTTGHVISSYNSPLHF.

V usage is TRBV7-3 and J usage is TRBJ2-3; D may be TRBD1 or TRBD2 (5 bases each). CDR3 size: 16 residues. Germline CDR1 and CDR2: SGHTA and FQGTGA. The V end lost 1 base, the J end lost 1 base, and 12 bases lay between the germline ends. The chain's CDR3 is CASSLRAGAGTDTQYF. In DNA, the CDR3 is TGTGCCAGCAGCTTAAGGGCCGGGGCAGGCACAGATACGCAGTATTTT.

Only a few counts were recorded for this clone. CDR3 bases: TGCGCCAGCAGTGAGGGCAGAATACTTGAAAACATTCAGTACTTC. It specifies CASSEGRILENIQYF. The chain is built from TRBV10-1 and TRBJ2-4, with D hard to call. This CDR3 spans 15 amino acids. The V gene lost 2 bases and the J gene lost 5 bases, with 13 bases spanning the gap. Per the germline V gene, CDR1 is WNHNN and CDR2 is SYGVQD (reference sequence).

This clone was observed a handful of times. The rearrangement joins TRBV19 to TRBJ2-3, with TRBD2 identical over 11 bases. This CDR3 has 15 residues. Germline values: CDR1 LNHDA, CDR2 SQIVND (reference sequence). The V gene end was trimmed by 2 bases and the J gene end by 7 bases; junction bases not matched to a gene: 5. CDR3 sequence reads: CASSILTSGMNTQYF. The CDR3, as DNA: TGTGCCAGTAGTATATTGACTAGCGGGATGAATACGCAGTATTTT.

The J gene is TRBJ2-3, the V gene TRBV5-1; no clear D. This CDR3 contains 14 residues. Germline V gene lookup returns CDR1 SGHRS and CDR2 YFSETQ. The V gene lost 0 bases and the J gene lost 4 bases, with 9 bases spanning the gap. Written as DNA, the CDR3 is TGCGCCAGCAGCTTGGGGGAAGTCGCAGATACGCAGTATTTT. It specifies CASSLGEVADTQYF.

The chain has TRBV28 and TRBJ1-3; 11 bases line up with TRBD1. This CDR3 contains 20 residues. Germline V gene sequence: CDR1 MDHEN, CDR2 SYDVKM. The V segment lost 2 bases and the J segment 0 bases; nucleotides outside the gene matches: 12. The CDR3 loop reads CASSLGSGQGAQHSGNTIYF. Written as DNA, the CDR3 is TGTGCCAGCAGTTTAGGGTCCGGACAGGGGGCCCAACACTCTGGAAACACCATATATTTT.

The J gene is TRBJ2-1, the V gene TRBV30; TRBD1 might be the D (6 bases). This CDR3 spans 16 amino acids. V was shortened by 0 bases and J by 2 bases, with 14 bases between the two germline ends. Germline V gene sequence: CDR1 GTSNPN, CDR2 SVGIG (reference sequence). The DNA of the CDR3 is TGTGCCTGGAGTGTACCCCACAGGGTGACCTACAATGAGCAGTTCTTC. Translation: CAWSVPHRVTYNEQFF.

The chain employs TRBV6-1 and TRBJ1-3, with D hard to call. Germline CDR1 reads MNHNS; CDR2 reads SASEGT. Trimming stripped 3 bases from V and 4 bases from J, with 22 bases between. CDR3 length equals 18 residues. The CDR3: CASSEDRLWISGGNTIYF. The CDR3 DNA reads TGTGCCAGCAGTGAGGACCGCCTTTGGATATCGGGAGGAAACACCATATATTTT.

This clone was seen only once. V and J are TRBV19 and TRBJ1-2; D is uncertain. This CDR3 is 16 amino acids long. In germline, CDR1 is LNHDA, CDR2 SQIVND (reference sequence). Trimming took off 0 bases at V and 1 base at J, with 12 bases between the two ends. CDR3 sequence reads: CASSIDRRESNYGYTF. The CDR3 region has the DNA TGTGCCAGTAGTATAGATAGGCGGGAGAGTAACTATGGCTACACCTTC. Full variable domain (missing parts from reference TRBV19 and TRBJ1-2): DGGITQSPKYLFRKEGQNVTLSCEQNLNHDAMYWYRQDPGQGLRLIYYSQIVNDFQKGDIAEGYSVSREKKESFPLTVTSAQKNPTAFYLCASSIDRRESNYGYTFGSGTRLTVV.

The CDR3, as DNA: TGTGCCAGCAGCCTCGACAGGGGAGCCGAGCAGTACGTC. It is translated as CASSLDRGAEQYV. V usage is TRBV7-9 and J usage is TRBJ2-7, with 8 bases fitting TRBD1. The CDR3 totals 13 residues. Germline V gene sequence: CDR1 SEHNR, CDR2 FQNEAQ (reference sequence). The J segment lost 6 bases and the V segment lost 5 bases, leaving 6 bases of the junction unmatched.

This sequence joins TRBV5-8 and TRBJ2-5; 14 positions agree with TRBD2. V lost 4 bases and J lost 7; bases outside the gene matches: 9. The CDR3 spans 16 residues. CDR1 and CDR2 from the germline V gene are SGHTS and YDEGEE. CDR3 nucleotide sequence: TGTGCCAGCAGCCCTGGGACTAGCGGGGGCGGCGGGACCCAGTACTTC. It codes for CASSPGTSGGGGTQYF.

The CDR3, as DNA: TGTGCCAGCAGCTTCCTCCCAGGGGTCGAGCAGTACGTC. Amino acids: CASSFLPGVEQYV. V and J are TRBV11-2 and TRBJ2-7, with D perhaps matching TRBD1 (6 bases). V was shortened by 3 bases and J by 6 bases, with 12 bases between the two germline ends. Looked up from germline, CDR1 is SGHAT and CDR2 is FQNNGV. This CDR3 region has 13 residues.